This T cell receptor (beta chain) was recovered during a study of spatial heterogeneity in lung cancer. In the study overall: A unique TCR and UMI combination showed up more than ten times in raw reads, on average.

This clonotype has at least ten counts. Its cognate antigen is unknown. One entry per CDR3 protein, called by TCRdb with MiXCR from the 5' RACE reads. In the table there are 8,000 or so distinct CDR3 sequences, about an eighth of which are singletons. Stated time point: sample taken at primary tumor resection. The donors comprised about 70 untreated early-stage non-small cell lung cancer patients. The study's findings and limits: One measure, the expanded intratumoral alpha and beta TCR count, tracked tumor mutation counts.

This receptor was identified in a male donor with early-stage non-small cell lung cancer. Here the sequenced sample was lung tumor tissue, taken at surgery.

CDR3 sequence reads: CSAPDGRHGELFF. The DNA of the CDR3 is TGCAGTGCTCCAGATGGGCGGCACGGGGAGCTGTTTTTT. The rearrangement joins TRBV20-1 to TRBJ2-2; D not certain. The germline CDR1 and CDR2 sequences are DFQATT and SNEGSKA (reference sequence). V lost 5 bases and J 7 bases, leaving 14 bases between the germline ends. CDR3 size: 13 residues.